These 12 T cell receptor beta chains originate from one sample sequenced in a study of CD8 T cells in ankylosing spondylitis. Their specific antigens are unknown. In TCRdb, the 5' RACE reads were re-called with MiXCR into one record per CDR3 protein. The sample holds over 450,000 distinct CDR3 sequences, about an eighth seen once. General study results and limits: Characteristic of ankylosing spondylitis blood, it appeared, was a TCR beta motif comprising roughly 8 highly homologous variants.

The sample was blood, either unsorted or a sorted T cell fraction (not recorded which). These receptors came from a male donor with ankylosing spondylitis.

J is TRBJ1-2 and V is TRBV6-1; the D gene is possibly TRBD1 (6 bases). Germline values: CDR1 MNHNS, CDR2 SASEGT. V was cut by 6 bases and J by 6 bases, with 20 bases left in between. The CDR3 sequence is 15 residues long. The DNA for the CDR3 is TGTGCCAGCAGCCGCCTCGGGGGCGTTCGTGATGGCTACACCTTC. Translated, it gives CASSRLGGVRDGYTF.

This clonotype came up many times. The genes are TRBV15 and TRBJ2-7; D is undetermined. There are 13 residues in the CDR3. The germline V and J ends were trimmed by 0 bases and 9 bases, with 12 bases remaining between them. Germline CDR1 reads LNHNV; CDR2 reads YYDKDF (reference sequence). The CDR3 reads CATSRDRSSVQYV. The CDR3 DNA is TGTGCCACCAGCAGAGATCGGAGTTCGGTGCAGTACGTC.

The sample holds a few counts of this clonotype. CDR3 loop: CASSQGVGSGQPQHF. The CDR3 nucleotides are TGTGCCAGCAGCCAAGGGGTAGGGTCTGGCCAGCCCCAGCATTTT. The V gene is TRBV3-1, the J gene TRBJ1-5, with D unclear. Deletions cut 1 base from V and 7 bases from J, with 14 bases between. Germline values: CDR1 LGHDT, CDR2 YNNKEL (reference sequence). The CDR3 loop spans 15 amino acids. Using reference TRBV3-1 and TRBJ1-5 for the parts outside the CDR3, the full variable domain is DTAVSQTPKYLVTQMGNDKSIKCEQNLGHDTMYWYKQDSKKFLKIMFSYNNKELIINETVPNRFSPKSPDKAHLNLHINSLELGDSAVYFCASSQGVGSGQPQHFGDGTRLSIL.

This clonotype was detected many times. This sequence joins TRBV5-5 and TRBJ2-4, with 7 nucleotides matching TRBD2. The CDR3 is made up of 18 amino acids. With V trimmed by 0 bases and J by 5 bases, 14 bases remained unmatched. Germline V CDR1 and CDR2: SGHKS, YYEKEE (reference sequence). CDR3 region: CASSLVGILTSTQNIQYF. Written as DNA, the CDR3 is TGTGCCAGCAGCTTGGTCGGTATTCTGACTAGCACCCAAAACATTCAGTACTTC.

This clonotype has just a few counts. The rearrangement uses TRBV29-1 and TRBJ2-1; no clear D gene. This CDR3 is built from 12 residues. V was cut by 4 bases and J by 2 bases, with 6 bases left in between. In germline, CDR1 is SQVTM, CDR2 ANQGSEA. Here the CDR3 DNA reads TGCAGCGTTGTAGAGGCCTACAATGAGCAGTTCTTC. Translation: CSVVEAYNEQFF.

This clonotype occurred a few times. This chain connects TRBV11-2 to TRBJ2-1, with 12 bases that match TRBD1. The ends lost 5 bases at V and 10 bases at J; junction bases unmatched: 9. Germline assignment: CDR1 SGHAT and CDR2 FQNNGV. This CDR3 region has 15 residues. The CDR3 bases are TGTGCCAGCAGCAACCCGGGACAGGGGGCTGGGGAGCAGTTCTTC. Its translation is CASSNPGQGAGEQFF.

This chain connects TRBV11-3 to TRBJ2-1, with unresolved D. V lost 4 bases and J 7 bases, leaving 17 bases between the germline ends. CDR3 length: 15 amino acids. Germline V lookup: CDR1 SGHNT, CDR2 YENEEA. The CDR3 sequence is CASSSVAASLNEQFF. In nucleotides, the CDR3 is TGTGCCAGCAGCTCCGTAGCCGCTAGTTTAAATGAGCAGTTCTTC. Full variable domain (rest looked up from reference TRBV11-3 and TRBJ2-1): EAGVVQSPRYKIIEKKQPVAFWCNPISGHNTLYWYLQNLGQGPELLIRYENEEAVDDSQLPKDRFSAERLKGVDSTLKIQPAELGDSAVYLCASSSVAASLNEQFFGPGTRLTVL.

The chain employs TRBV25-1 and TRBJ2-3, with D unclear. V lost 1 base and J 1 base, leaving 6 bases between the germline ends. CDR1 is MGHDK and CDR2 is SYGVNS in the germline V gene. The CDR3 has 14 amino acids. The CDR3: CASSEFAGTDTQYF. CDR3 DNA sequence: TGTGCCAGCAGTGAATTTGCGGGCACAGATACGCAGTATTTT.

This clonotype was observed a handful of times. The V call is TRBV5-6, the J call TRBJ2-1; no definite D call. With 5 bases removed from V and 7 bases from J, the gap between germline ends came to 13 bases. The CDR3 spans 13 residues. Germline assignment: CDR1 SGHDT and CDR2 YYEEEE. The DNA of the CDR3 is TGTGCCAGCAGAAGGGTAGGTGGTAATGAGCAGTTCTTC. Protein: CASRRVGGNEQFF.

The CDR3 sequence: CASSPLMRGRYEQYF. CDR3 nucleotides: TGTGCCAGCAGCCCCCTTATGAGGGGTCGGTACGAGCAGTACTTC. V is TRBV14 and J is TRBJ2-7; D is possibly TRBD1 or TRBD2 (5 bases each). This CDR3 spans 15 amino acids. Per the germline V gene, CDR1 is SGHDN and CDR2 is FVKESK. Between the trimmed V and J ends, which lost 4 bases and 4 bases, there was a span of 17 bases.

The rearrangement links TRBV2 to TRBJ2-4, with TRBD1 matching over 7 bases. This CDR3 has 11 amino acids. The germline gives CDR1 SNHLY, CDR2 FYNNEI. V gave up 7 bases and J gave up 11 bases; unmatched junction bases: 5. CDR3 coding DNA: TGTGCCAGCAAAGGACAGGAGCTTCAGTACTTC. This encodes CASKGQELQYF.

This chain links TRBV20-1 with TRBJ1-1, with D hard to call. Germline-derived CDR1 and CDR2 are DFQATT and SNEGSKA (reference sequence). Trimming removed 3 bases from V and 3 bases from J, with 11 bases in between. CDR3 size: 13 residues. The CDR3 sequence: CSASNPQDTEAFF. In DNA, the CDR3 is TGCAGTGCTAGTAACCCCCAGGACACTGAAGCTTTCTTT.